This T cell receptor (beta chain) originates from a study of identical twins. Healthy Caucasians supplied all donations. TCRdb independently ran MiXCR on the 5' RACE reads; one entry per CDR3 protein. The sample yields 1.5 million to 2 million distinct CDR3 sequences, around 33% seen once. Germline V gene sequence: CDR1 MNHEY, CDR2 SVGAGI. V shed 5 bases and J shed 6 bases, with 19 bases lying between them. The CDR3 is 15 amino acids. V gene TRBV6-5 combines with J gene TRBJ1-2; D may be TRBD1 (5 bases). This TCR was recovered from a newborn girl in good health. What was sequenced was cord blood. DNA of the CDR3: TGTGCCAGCAGTCCTAGGGGACCTCATCGGGATGGCTACACCTTC. Translation gives CASSPRGPHRDGYTF.